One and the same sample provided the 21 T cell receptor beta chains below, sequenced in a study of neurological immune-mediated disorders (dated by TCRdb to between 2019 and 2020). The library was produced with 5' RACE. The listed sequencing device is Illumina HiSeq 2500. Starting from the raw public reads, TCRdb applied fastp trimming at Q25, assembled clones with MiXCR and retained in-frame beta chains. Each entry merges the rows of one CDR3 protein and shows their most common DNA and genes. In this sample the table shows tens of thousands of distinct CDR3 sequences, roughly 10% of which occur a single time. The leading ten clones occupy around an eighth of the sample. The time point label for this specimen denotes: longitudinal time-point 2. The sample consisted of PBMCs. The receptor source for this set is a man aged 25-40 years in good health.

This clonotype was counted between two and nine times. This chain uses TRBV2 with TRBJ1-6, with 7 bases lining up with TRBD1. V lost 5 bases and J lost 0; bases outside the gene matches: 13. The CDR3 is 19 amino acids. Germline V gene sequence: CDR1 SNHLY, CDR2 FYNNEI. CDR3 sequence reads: CASSLLMMTGSSYNSPLHF. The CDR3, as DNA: TGTGCCAGCAGTCTTCTTATGATGACAGGGAGCTCCTATAATTCACCCCTCCACTTT.

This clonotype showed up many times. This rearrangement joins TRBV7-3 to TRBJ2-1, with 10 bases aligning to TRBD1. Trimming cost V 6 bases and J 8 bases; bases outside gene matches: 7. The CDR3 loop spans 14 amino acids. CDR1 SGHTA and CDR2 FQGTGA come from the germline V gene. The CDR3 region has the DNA TGTGCCAGCAGTTCGACAGGGGGCGGCTATGAGCAGTTCTTC. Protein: CASSSTGGGYEQFF.

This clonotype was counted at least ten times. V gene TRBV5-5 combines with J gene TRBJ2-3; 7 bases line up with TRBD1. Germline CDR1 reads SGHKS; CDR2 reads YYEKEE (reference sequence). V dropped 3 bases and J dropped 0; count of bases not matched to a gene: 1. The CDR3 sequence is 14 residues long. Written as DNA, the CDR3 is TGTGCCAGCAGCTGGACAGGTAGCACAGATACGCAGTATTTT. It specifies CASSWTGSTDTQYF. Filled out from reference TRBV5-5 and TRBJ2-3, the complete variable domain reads DAGVTQSPTHLIKTRGQQVTLRCSPISGHKSVSWYQQVLGQGPQFIFQYYEKEERGRGNFPDRFSARQFPNYSSELNVNALLLGDSALYLCASSWTGSTDTQYFGPGTRLTVL.

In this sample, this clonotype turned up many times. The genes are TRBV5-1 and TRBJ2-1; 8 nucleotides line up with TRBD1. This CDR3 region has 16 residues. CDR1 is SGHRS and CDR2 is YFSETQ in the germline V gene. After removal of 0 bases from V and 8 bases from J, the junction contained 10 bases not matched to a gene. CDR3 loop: CASSLASGTGSYEQFF. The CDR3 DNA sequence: TGCGCCAGCAGCTTGGCCTCAGGGACAGGAAGTTATGAGCAGTTCTTC.

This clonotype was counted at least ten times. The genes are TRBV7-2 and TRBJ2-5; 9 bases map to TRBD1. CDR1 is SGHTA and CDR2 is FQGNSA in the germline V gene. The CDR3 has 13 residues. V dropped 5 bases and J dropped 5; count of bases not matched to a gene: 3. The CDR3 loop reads CASSPGQGETQYF. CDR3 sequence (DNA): TGTGCCAGCAGCCCCGGACAGGGGGAGACCCAGTACTTC.

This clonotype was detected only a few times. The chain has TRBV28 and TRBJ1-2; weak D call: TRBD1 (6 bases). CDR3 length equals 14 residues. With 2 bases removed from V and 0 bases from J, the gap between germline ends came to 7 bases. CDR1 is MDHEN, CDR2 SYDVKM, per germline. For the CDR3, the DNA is TGTGCCAGCAGTTTAGGGACACCTAACTATGGCTACACCTTC. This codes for CASSLGTPNYGYTF.

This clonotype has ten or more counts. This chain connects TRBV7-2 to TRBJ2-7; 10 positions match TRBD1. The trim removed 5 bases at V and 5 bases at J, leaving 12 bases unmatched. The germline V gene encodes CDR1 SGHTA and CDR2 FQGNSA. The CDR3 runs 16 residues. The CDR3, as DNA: TGTGCCAGCAGCCCCGGGGGGGGACAGGGGAGGAACGAGCAGTACTTC. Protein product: CASSPGGGQGRNEQYF.

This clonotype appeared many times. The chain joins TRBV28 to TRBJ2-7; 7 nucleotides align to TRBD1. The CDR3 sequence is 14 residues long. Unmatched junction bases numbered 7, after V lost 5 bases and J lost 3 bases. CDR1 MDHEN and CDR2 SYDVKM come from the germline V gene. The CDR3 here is CASSRPGGDYEQYF. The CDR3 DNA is TGTGCCAGCAGTAGGCCAGGGGGTGACTACGAGCAGTACTTC.

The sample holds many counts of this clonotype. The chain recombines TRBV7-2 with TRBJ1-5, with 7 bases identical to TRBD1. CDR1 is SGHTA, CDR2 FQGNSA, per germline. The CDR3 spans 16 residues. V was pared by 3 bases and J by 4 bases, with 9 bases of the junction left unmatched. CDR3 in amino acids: CASSLFTGTVNQPQHF. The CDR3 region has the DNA TGTGCCAGCAGCTTGTTCACCGGGACAGTGAATCAGCCCCAGCATTTT.

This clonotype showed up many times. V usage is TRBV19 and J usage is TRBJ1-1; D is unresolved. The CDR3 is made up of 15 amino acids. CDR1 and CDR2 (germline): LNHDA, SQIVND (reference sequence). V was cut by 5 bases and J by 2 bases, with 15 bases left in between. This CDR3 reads CASSPRVGRNTEAFF. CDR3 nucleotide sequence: TGTGCCAGTAGTCCACGGGTGGGAAGAAACACTGAAGCTTTCTTT.

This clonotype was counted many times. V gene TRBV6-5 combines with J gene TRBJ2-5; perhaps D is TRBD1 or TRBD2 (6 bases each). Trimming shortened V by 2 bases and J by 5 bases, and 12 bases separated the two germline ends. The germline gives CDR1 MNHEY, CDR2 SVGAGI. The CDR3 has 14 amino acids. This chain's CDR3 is CASSYRGQRETQYF. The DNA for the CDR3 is TGTGCCAGCAGTTACCGGGGGCAGAGGGAGACCCAGTACTTC.

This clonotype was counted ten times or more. The CDR3 region is CASSQSLRDRGQNSPLHF. The CDR3, as DNA: TGCGCCAGCAGCCAATCGCTCCGGGACAGGGGTCAAAATTCACCCCTCCACTTT. This rearrangement joins TRBV4-1 to TRBJ1-6; TRBD1 agrees at 10 bases. The CDR3 loop spans 18 amino acids. Trimming removed 2 bases from V and 7 bases from J; junction bases left unmatched: 11. CDR1 is MGHRA, CDR2 YSYEKL, per germline.

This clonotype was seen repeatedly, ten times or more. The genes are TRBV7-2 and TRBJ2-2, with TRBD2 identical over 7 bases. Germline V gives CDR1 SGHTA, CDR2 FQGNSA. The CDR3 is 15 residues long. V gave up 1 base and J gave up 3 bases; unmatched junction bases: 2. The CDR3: CASSLEGGYTGELFF. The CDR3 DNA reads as TGTGCCAGCAGCTTAGAGGGAGGGTACACCGGGGAGCTGTTTTTT.

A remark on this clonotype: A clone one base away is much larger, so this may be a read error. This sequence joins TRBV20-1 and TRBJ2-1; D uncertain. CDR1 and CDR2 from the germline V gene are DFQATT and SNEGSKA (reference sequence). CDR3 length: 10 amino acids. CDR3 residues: CSAVIIEQLF. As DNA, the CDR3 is TGCAGTGCCGTAATAATTGAGCAGTTATTC.

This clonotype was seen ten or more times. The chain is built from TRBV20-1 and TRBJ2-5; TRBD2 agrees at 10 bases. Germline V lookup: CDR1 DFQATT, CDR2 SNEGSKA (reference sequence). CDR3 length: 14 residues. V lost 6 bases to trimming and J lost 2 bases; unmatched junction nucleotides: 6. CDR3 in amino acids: CSAIRTSGQETQYF. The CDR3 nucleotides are TGCAGTGCCATACGGACTAGCGGACAAGAGACCCAGTACTTC.

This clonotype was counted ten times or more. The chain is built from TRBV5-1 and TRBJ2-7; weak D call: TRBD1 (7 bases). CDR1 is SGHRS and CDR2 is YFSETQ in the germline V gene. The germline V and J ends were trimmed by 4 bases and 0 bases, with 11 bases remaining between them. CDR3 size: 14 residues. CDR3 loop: CASSAGQSSYEQYF. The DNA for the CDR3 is TGCGCCAGCAGCGCGGGACAGAGCTCCTACGAGCAGTACTTC. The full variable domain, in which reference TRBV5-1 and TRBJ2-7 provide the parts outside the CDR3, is KAGVTQTPRYLIKTRGQQVTLSCSPISGHRSVSWYQQTPGQGLQFLFEYFSETQRNKGNFPGRFSGRQFSNSRSEMNVSTLELGDSALYLCASSAGQSSYEQYFGPGTRLTVT.

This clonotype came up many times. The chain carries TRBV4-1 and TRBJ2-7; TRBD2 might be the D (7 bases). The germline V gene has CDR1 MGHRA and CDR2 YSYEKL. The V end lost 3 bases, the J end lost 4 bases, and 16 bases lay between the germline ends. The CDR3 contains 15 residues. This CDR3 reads CASSQPTGGAYEQYF. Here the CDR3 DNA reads TGCGCCAGCAGCCAGCCGACGGGGGGCGCTTACGAGCAGTACTTC.

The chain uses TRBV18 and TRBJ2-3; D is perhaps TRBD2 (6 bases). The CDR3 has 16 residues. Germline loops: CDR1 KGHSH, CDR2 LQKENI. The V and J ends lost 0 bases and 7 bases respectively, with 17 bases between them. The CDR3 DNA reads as TGTGCCAGCTCACCACCCTTAGGACTAACTACGAATACGCAGTATTTT. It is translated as CASSPPLGLTTNTQYF.

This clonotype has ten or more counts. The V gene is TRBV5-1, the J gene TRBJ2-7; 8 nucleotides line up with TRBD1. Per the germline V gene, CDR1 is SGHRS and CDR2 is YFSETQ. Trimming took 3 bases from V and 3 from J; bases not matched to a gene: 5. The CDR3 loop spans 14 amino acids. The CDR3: CASSSPTGVYEQYF. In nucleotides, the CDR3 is TGCGCCAGCAGCTCGCCGACAGGGGTCTACGAGCAGTACTTC. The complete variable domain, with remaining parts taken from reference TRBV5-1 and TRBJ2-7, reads KAGVTQTPRYLIKTRGQQVTLSCSPISGHRSVSWYQQTPGQGLQFLFEYFSETQRNKGNFPGRFSGRQFSNSRSEMNVSTLELGDSALYLCASSSPTGVYEQYFGPGTRLTVT.

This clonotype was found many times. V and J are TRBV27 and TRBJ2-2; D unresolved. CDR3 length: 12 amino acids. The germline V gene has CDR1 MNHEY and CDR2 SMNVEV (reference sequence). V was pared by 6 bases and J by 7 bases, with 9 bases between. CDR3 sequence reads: CASRLGIGELFF. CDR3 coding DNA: TGTGCCAGCAGATTAGGGATCGGGGAGCTGTTTTTT.

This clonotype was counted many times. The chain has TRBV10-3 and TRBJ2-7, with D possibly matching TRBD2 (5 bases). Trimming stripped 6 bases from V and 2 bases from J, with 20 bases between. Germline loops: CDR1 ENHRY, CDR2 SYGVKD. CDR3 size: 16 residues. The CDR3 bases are TGTGCCATCAGGGGTGATGGGTGGGAGCGAACCTACGAGCAGTACTTC. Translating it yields CAIRGDGWERTYEQYF.